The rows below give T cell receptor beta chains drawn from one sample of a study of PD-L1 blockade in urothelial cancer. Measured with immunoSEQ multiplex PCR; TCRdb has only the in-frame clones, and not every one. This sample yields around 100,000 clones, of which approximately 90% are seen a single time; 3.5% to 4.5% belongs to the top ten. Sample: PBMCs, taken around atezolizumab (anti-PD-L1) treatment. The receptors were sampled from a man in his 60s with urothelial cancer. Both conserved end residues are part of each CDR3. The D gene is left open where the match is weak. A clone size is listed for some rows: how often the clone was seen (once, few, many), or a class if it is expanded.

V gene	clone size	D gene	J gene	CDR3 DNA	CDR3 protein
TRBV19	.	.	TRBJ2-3	TGTGCCAGTAGACCGACTGGGACAGATACGCAGTATTTT	CASRPTGTDTQYF
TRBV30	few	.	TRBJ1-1	TGTGCCTGGAGCCCCCGCGGGGGCACTGAAGCTTTCTTT	CAWSPRGGTEAFF
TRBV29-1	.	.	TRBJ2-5	TGCAGCGTAAGCCGCGACTCCAAACAGACCCAGTACTTC	CSVSRDSKQTQYF
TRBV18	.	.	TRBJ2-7	TGTGCCAGCTCACCACAGGGAGCCAACCCCTACGAGCAGTACTTC	CASSPQGANPYEQYF
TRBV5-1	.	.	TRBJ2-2	TGCGCCAGCAGCTTGACCTCTCAGGGTAACACCGGGGAGCTGTTTTTT	CASSLTSQGNTGELFF
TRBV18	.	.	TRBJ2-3	TGTGCCAGCTCGCTAGTCCGGGACAACACAGATACGCAGTATTTT	CASSLVRDNTDTQYF
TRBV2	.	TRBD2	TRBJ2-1	TGTGCCAGCAGTATGACTAGCGGGAGCAATGAGCAGTTCTTC	CASSMTSGSNEQFF
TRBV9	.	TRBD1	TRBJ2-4	TGTGCCAGCAGCGTAGGCACAGGGGGCGCGTATGCGGCCAAAAACATTCAGTACTTC	CASSVGTGGAYAAKNIQYF
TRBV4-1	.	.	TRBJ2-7	TGCGCCAGCAGCCCCCTCTTTACCTACGAGCAGTACTTC	CASSPLFTYEQYF
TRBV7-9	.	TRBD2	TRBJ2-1	TGTGCCAGCAGCTCGACGCCGGGACTAGCGGGCAATGAGCAGTTCTTC	CASSSTPGLAGNEQFF
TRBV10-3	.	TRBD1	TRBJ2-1	TGTGCCACTGCCGGGACAGGGGGCAATGAGCAGTTCTTC	CATAGTGGNEQFF
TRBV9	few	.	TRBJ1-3	TGTGCCAGCAGCGTAGATGGGCAGGCAGTGGACACCATATATTTT	CASSVDGQAVDTIYF
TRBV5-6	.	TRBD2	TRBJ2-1	TGTGCCAGCAGGTTAGCGGGAGGGACCAATGAGCAGTTCTTC	CASRLAGGTNEQFF
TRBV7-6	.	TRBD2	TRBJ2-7	TGTGCCAGCAGCTTAGCTTTGAGGACTAGCGGGGGTAGCTCCTACGAGCAGTACTTC	CASSLALRTSGGSSYEQYF
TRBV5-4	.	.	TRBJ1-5	TGTGCCAGCAGCTTGGGTGGGGCGGATCAGCCCCAGCATTTT	CASSLGGADQPQHF
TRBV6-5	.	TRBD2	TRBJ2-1	TGTGCCAGCAGTCCGGGACTAGCGGGAGGGTATGAGCAGTTCTTC	CASSPGLAGGYEQFF
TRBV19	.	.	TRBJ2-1	TGTGCCAGTAGTCCAACGACGACAGTGGTGGGGAATGAGCAGTTCTTC	CASSPTTTVVGNEQFF
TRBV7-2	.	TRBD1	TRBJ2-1	TGTGCCAGCAGCCCATCACATCTGGGGCGGACAGGGGGAGGAGAGCAGTTCTTC	CASSPSHLGRTGGGEQFF
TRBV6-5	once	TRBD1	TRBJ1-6	TGTGCCAGCAGTCCCACAGGGGTAGGACCCCTCCACTTT	CASSPTGVGPLHF
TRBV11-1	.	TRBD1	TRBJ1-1	TGTGCCAGCTCCCGCGGGGCAGGGGGCAGAACTGAAGCTTTCTTT	CASSRGAGGRTEAFF
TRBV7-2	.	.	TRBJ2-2	TGTGCCAGCAGCCTTCGGGGGAACACCGGGGAGCTGTTTTTT	CASSLRGNTGELFF
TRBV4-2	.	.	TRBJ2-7	TGTGCCAGCAGCCAAGATTTCGCACTAGAAATCCTCGAGCAGTACTTC	CASSQDFALEILEQYF
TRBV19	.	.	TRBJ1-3	TGTGCCAGTAGTATCGCCGTACAGGGCCTCTTACCCTCTGGAAACACCATATATTTT	CASSIAVQGLLPSGNTIYF
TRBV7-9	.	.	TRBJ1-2	TGTGCCAGCGGCCCGGACAGACACTATGGCTACACCTTC	CASGPDRHYGYTF